These 29 T cell receptor beta chains originate from one sample sequenced in a study of vaccination and CD4 T cells after COVID-19. These receptors' targets are unknown. Treatment denoted: 10-day PBMC culture with coronavirus spike peptide pools or control peptides (ViraFEST assay). Sequenced with the Oncomine TCR Beta short-read assay was DNA taken from cultured CD4+ T cells. One entry per CDR3 protein, called by TCRdb with MiXCR from the PCR reads. This table holds some 18,000 distinct CDR3 sequences, around 30% found once. Sequences were obtained from cultured CD4+ T cells from blood. The receptors here all came from a human donor with COVID-19.

A few counts support this clonotype. The rearrangement uses TRBV28 and TRBJ2-1; TRBD2 agrees at 13 bases. J lost 4 bases, V lost 7 bases, and 7 bases had no gene match. CDR1 is MDHEN, CDR2 SYDVKM, per germline. The CDR3 spans 16 residues. The CDR3 DNA reads TGTGCCAGCACCTCACTAGCGGGGGGGCTTTACAATGAGCAGTTCTTC. Amino acids: CASTSLAGGLYNEQFF.

V is TRBV9 and J is TRBJ1-1; D unresolved. The V gene's germline CDR1 is SGDLS and CDR2 YYNGEE. The CDR3 spans 15 residues. Trimming removed 4 bases at V and 1 base at J, with 14 bases between. The CDR3 DNA sequence: TGTGCCAGCAGCCCCAGAATATCGGGGAACACTGAAGCTTTCTTT. Protein: CASSPRISGNTEAFF. Looking up the rest from reference TRBV9 and TRBJ1-1 gives the full variable domain: DSGVTQTPKHLITATGQRVTLRCSPRSGDLSVYWYQQSLDQGLQFLIQYYNGEERAKGNILERFSAQQFPDLHSELNLSSLELGDSALYFCASSPRISGNTEAFFGQGTRLTVV.

V and J are TRBV2 and TRBJ2-5; possible D gene TRBD2, 5 bases. The CDR3 contains 14 residues. Germline lookup yields CDR1 SNHLY and CDR2 FYNNEI. The ends were cut back, 6 bases at V and 7 bases at J, with 18 bases in the middle. CDR3 region: CASRAGSRGGTQYF. The CDR3 DNA reads TGTGCCAGCAGGGCTGGGAGCCGGGGTGGGACCCAGTACTTC.

This clonotype was counted a single time. This rearrangement joins TRBV5-1 to TRBJ1-1; no reliable D call. V was cut by 6 bases and J by 2 bases, with 11 bases left in between. This CDR3 comprises 13 residues. Per the germline V gene, CDR1 is SGHRS and CDR2 is YFSETQ. CDR3 region: CASKAGDNTEAFF. In DNA form, the CDR3 reads TGCGCCAGCAAGGCTGGGGATAACACTGAAGCTTTCTTT.

The rearrangement uses TRBV28 and TRBJ2-3, with 7 bases identical to TRBD1. The germline V gene encodes CDR1 MDHEN and CDR2 SYDVKM. The CDR3 covers 18 residues. With 7 bases clipped from V and 0 bases from J, the junction kept 16 bases outside the gene matches. The CDR3 sequence: CASKPGQRNRASTDTQYF. DNA for the CDR3: TGTGCCAGCAAACCGGGACAGCGTAACCGTGCTAGCACAGATACGCAGTATTTT.

The gene calls are TRBV7-2 and TRBJ2-5; the D gene is possibly TRBD2 (7 bases). Trimming left V 0 bases short and J 4 bases short, with 9 bases between. CDR1 is SGHTA and CDR2 is FQGNSA in the germline V gene. The CDR3 runs 14 residues. The CDR3 DNA reads as TGTGCCAGCAGCTTAGCGGGGGGGCCAGAGACCCAGTACTTC. Translating gives CASSLAGGPETQYF.

In this sample, this clonotype turned up a few times. The chain has TRBV6-5 and TRBJ2-7, with D maybe TRBD2 (6 bases). The CDR3 is made up of 14 amino acids. Trimming stripped 4 bases from V and 0 bases from J, with 10 bases between. Germline V gene sequence: CDR1 MNHEY, CDR2 SVGAGI. In nucleotides, the CDR3 is TGTGCCAGCAGTTCAGCGACTAGCTCCTACGAGCAGTACTTC. Translated: CASSSATSSYEQYF.

This clonotype was seen only a few times. The chain links TRBV6-1 to TRBJ2-7; D perhaps matches TRBD1 (5 bases). Germline CDR1 and CDR2: MNHNS and SASEGT. This CDR3 comprises 15 residues. Trimming left V 7 bases short and J 0 bases short, with 16 bases between. CDR3 sequence (DNA): TGTGCCAGCACCAACAGGAACCCAAGCTCCTACGAGCAGTACTTC. Translating gives CASTNRNPSSYEQYF.

This clonotype appeared a few times. The rearrangement links TRBV20-1 to TRBJ2-3; D might be TRBD1 or TRBD2, each matching 5 bases. The CDR3 loop spans 14 amino acids. CDR1 is DFQATT, CDR2 SNEGSKA, per germline (reference sequence). Trimming took off 2 bases at V and 3 bases at J, with 12 bases between the two ends. The CDR3 DNA sequence: TGCAGTGCTAGACAGAGGGGTAGAACAGATACGCAGTATTTT. Its protein is CSARQRGRTDTQYF.

The sample holds a few counts of this clonotype. The J gene is TRBJ1-2, the V gene TRBV4-2, with D perhaps matching TRBD1 (6 bases). From germline, CDR1 is LGHNA and CDR2 YNFKEQ. V was cut by 0 bases and J by 4 bases, with 12 bases left in between. This CDR3 spans 15 amino acids. CDR3 in amino acids: CASSQDTQGAYGYTF. Here the CDR3 DNA reads TGTGCCAGCAGCCAAGATACACAGGGTGCCTATGGCTACACCTTC.

The J gene is TRBJ2-7, the V gene TRBV19, with 11 bases that match TRBD1. This CDR3 has 14 residues. In germline, CDR1 is LNHDA, CDR2 SQIVND (reference sequence). The ends lost 7 bases at V and 3 bases at J; junction bases unmatched: 5. Here the CDR3 reads CASNPGTGGYEQYF. The CDR3 nucleotides are TGTGCCAGTAACCCCGGGACAGGGGGCTACGAGCAGTACTTC.

The chain employs TRBV5-6 and TRBJ1-1, with TRBD1 matching 7 bases. CDR3 length equals 11 residues. In germline, CDR1 is SGHDT, CDR2 YYEEEE. V dropped 5 bases and J dropped 7; count of bases not matched to a gene: 2. The CDR3 sequence is CASSTGVEAFF. CDR3 sequence (DNA): TGTGCCAGCAGTACAGGGGTTGAAGCTTTCTTT.

This clonotype has only a few counts. The chain is built from TRBV5-5 and TRBJ1-1; no firm D call. V lost 2 bases and J lost 5, with 13 bases in between. CDR1 and CDR2 (germline): SGHKS, YYEKEE (reference sequence). The CDR3 sequence is 14 residues long. The CDR3 here is CASSFLPAMTEAFF. As DNA, the CDR3 is TGTGCCAGCAGCTTCTTACCGGCCATGACTGAAGCTTTCTTT.

The rearrangement uses TRBV2 and TRBJ1-3; D call uncertain. The germline V and J ends were trimmed by 4 bases and 0 bases, with 13 bases remaining between them. Germline V lookup: CDR1 SNHLY, CDR2 FYNNEI. This CDR3 is 16 amino acids long. CDR3 DNA sequence: TGTGCCAGCAGTGGCGGTGCCACCGGCTCTGGAAACACCATATATTTT. Translating gives CASSGGATGSGNTIYF.

In this sample, this clonotype turned up a few times. The J gene is TRBJ1-3, the V gene TRBV30; no firm D call. The V end lost 0 bases, the J end lost 0 bases, and 6 bases lay between the germline ends. CDR1 and CDR2 (germline): GTSNPN, SVGIG (reference sequence). The CDR3 loop spans 14 amino acids. CDR3: CAWSVTSSGNTIYF. Here the CDR3 DNA reads TGTGCCTGGAGTGTAACCAGCTCTGGAAACACCATATATTTT.

This clonotype showed up just a few times. The J gene is TRBJ1-5, the V gene TRBV28; D may be TRBD1 (5 bases). Germline V gene sequence: CDR1 MDHEN, CDR2 SYDVKM. The CDR3 contains 14 residues. Trimming shortened V by 6 bases and J by 3 bases, and 12 bases separated the two germline ends. CDR3 protein: CASSGGGTNQPQHF. The CDR3 nucleotides read TGTGCCAGCAGCGGGGGAGGGACCAATCAGCCCCAGCATTTT.

This clonotype is medium-sized in the sample. The chain couples TRBV19 to TRBJ1-2; no firm D call. V was cut by 5 bases and J by 4 bases, with 20 bases left in between. The CDR3 is 16 residues long. Germline values: CDR1 LNHDA, CDR2 SQIVND (reference sequence). The CDR3, as DNA: TGTGCCAGTAGTGTCTCCCTCATTGAACGTTTCTATGGCTACACCTTC. Its translation is CASSVSLIERFYGYTF.

The rearrangement links TRBV28 to TRBJ1-1; D call uncertain. The CDR3 sequence is 14 residues long. The ends were cut back, 6 bases at V and 4 bases at J, with 15 bases in the middle. Per germline, CDR1 MDHEN and CDR2 SYDVKM. The CDR3 loop is CASRPREPVTEAFF. As DNA, the CDR3 is TGTGCCAGCAGACCCCGGGAACCGGTCACTGAAGCTTTCTTT. Full variable domain (outside the CDR3, taken from reference TRBV28 and TRBJ1-1): DVKVTQSSRYLVKRTGEKVFLECVQDMDHENMFWYRQDPGLGLRLIYFSYDVKMKEKGDIPEGYSVSREKKERFSLILESASTNQTSMYLCASRPREPVTEAFFGQGTRLTVV.

This chain connects TRBV11-3 to TRBJ1-3; D might be TRBD1 (5 bases). Trimming pared 5 bases from V and 2 bases from J, leaving 13 bases between. The germline V gene encodes CDR1 SGHNT and CDR2 YENEEA. The length of the CDR3 is 15 residues. CDR3 residues: CASSPTGAAGNTIYF. For the CDR3, the DNA is TGTGCCAGCAGCCCAACTGGGGCAGCTGGAAACACCATATATTTT.

The chain links TRBV21-1 to TRBJ1-1; the table names TRBD1, a call not compared with the DNA. TRBV21-1 represents a pseudogene. The CDR3 is made up of 16 amino acids. This chain's CDR3 is CASSGLDRIMNTEAFF. CDR3 nucleotides: TGTGCCAGCAGCGGGTTGGACAGGATTATGAACACTGAAGCTTTCTTT.

In DNA form, the CDR3 reads TGCAGTGCTAGTGTCCCGGGGGTTGGCACAGATACGCAGTATTTT. It codes for CSASVPGVGTDTQYF. The chain links TRBV20-1 to TRBJ2-3; possibly TRBD2 for D (6 bases). The V end lost 3 bases, the J end lost 1 base, and 14 bases lay between the germline ends. The CDR3 length is 15 residues. CDR1 and CDR2 from the germline V gene are DFQATT and SNEGSKA (reference sequence).

This rearrangement joins TRBV7-3 to TRBJ2-5; TRBD1 matches at 8 bases. The CDR3 loop spans 14 amino acids. Germline-derived CDR1 and CDR2 are SGHTA and FQGTGA. V shed 6 bases, J shed 1 base, and the junction held 4 bases outside the gene matches. For the CDR3, the DNA is TGTGCCAGCAGGTCAACAGGGGGCCAAGAGACCCAGTACTTC. This translates into CASRSTGGQETQYF.

This clonotype was seen more than once but under ten times. The chain uses TRBV6-1 and TRBJ1-2; TRBD1 matches at 7 bases. The CDR3 contains 17 residues. The germline CDR1 and CDR2 sequences are MNHNS and SASEGT. The V segment lost 6 bases and the J segment 4 bases; nucleotides outside the gene matches: 17. CDR3 DNA sequence: TGTGCCAGCAGAGCCCCGGACAGGTCCTGGGCCGGCTATGGCTACACCTTC. Its protein product is CASRAPDRSWAGYGYTF.

The chain is built from TRBV7-9 and TRBJ2-5; a possible D gene is TRBD1 (6 bases). V was shortened by 3 bases and J by 5 bases, with 10 bases between the two germline ends. The CDR3 is 13 residues long. Germline CDR1 SEHNR, CDR2 FQNEAQ (reference sequence). The CDR3 nucleotides are TGTGCCAGCAGCTTTAGGCAGGGGGAGACCCAGTACTTC. It codes for CASSFRQGETQYF.

V usage is TRBV6-2 or TRBV6-3 and J usage is TRBJ2-7; possible D gene TRBD1, 6 bases. The length of the CDR3 is 13 residues. V was shortened by 4 bases and J by 5 bases, with 12 bases between the two germline ends. Germline CDR1 and CDR2: MNHEY and SVGEGT. CDR3 residues: CASSSTGIHEQYF. The CDR3 nucleotides read TGTGCCAGCAGTTCTACAGGGATCCACGAGCAGTACTTC.

Concerning this clonotype: A read error may account for a junction end that differs from germline. V usage is TRBV19 and J usage is TRBJ1-5; a weak D match, TRBD1 (5 bases). Germline lookup yields CDR1 LNHDA and CDR2 SQIVND (reference sequence). The CDR3 spans 13 residues. CDR3 protein: CASSMQGGQLQHF. The CDR3 bases are TGTGCCAGTAGTATGCAGGGCGGTCAGCTCCAGCATTTT.

The chain has TRBV11-2 and TRBJ1-2; D is perhaps TRBD1 (5 bases). Trimming left V 5 bases short and J 9 bases short, with 19 bases between. Germline CDR1 is SGHAT and CDR2 is FQNNGV. The CDR3 spans 14 residues. This chain's CDR3 is CASSPREGSYSYTF. CDR3 bases: TGTGCCAGCAGCCCCCGGGAGGGGTCATATAGCTACACCTTC.

The J gene is TRBJ2-1, the V gene TRBV5-6, with D maybe TRBD2 (6 bases). The CDR3 is 16 amino acids. Trimming took off 5 bases at V and 5 bases at J, with 20 bases between the two ends. Germline-derived CDR1 and CDR2 are SGHDT and YYEEEE. CDR3 DNA sequence: TGTGCCAGCAGTGCACCGGGACTCTCTCAGAACAATGAGCAGTTCTTC. Translating it yields CASSAPGLSQNNEQFF.

This clonotype was found a few times. The rearrangement uses TRBV5-8 and TRBJ1-6, with TRBD1 identical over 9 bases. Germline V gene data show CDR1 as SGHTS and CDR2 as YDEGEE. The CDR3 runs 15 residues. V lost 4 bases to trimming and J lost 5 bases; unmatched junction nucleotides: 4. CDR3 residues: CASSMGQGDNSPLHF. The DNA for the CDR3 is TGTGCCAGCAGCATGGGACAGGGAGATAATTCACCCCTCCACTTT.